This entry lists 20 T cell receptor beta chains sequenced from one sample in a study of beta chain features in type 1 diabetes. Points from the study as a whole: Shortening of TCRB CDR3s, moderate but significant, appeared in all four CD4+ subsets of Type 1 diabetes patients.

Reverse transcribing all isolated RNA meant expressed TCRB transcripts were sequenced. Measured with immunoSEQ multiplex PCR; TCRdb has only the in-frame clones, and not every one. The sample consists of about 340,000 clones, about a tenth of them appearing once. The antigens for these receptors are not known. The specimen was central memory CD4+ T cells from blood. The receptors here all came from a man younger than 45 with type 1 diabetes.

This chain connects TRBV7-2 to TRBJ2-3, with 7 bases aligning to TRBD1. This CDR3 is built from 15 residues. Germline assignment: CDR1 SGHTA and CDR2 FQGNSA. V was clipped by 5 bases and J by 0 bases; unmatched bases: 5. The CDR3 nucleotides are TGTGCCAGCAGCCTACAGGGGATTAGCACAGATACGCAGTATTTT. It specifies CASSLQGISTDTQYF.

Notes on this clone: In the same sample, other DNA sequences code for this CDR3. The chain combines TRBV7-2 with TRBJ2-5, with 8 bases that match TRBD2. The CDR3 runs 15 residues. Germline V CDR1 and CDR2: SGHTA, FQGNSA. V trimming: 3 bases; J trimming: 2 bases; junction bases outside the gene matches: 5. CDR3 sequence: CASSFYTSGQETQYF. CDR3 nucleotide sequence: TGTGCCAGCAGCTTTTATACTAGCGGACAAGAGACCCAGTACTTC.

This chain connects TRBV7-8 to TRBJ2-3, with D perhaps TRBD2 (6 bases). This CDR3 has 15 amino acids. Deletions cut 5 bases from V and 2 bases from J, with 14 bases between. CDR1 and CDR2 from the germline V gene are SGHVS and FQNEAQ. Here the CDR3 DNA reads TGTGCCAGCAGCCCCCGTGGAGGGAACACAGATACGCAGTATTTT. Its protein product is CASSPRGGNTDTQYF.

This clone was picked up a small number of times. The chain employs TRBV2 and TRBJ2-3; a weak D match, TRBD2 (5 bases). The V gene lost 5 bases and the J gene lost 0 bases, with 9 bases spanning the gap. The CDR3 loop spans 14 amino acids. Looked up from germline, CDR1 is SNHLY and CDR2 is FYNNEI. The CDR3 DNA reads TGTGCCAGCAGTTTGGCGGGTAGCACAGATACGCAGTATTTT. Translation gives CASSLAGSTDTQYF.

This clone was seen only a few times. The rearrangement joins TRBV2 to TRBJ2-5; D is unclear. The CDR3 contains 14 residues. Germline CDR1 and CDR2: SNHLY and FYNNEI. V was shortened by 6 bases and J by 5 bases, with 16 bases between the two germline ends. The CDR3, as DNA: TGTGCCAGCAGAATGACATACGTTATGGAGACCCAGTACTTC. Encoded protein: CASRMTYVMETQYF.

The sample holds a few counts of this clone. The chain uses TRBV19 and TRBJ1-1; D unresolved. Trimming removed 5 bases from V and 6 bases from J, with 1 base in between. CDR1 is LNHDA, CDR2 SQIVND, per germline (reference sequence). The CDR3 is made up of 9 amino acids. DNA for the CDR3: TGTGCCAGTAGTCCTGAAGCTTTCTTT. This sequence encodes CASSPEAFF.

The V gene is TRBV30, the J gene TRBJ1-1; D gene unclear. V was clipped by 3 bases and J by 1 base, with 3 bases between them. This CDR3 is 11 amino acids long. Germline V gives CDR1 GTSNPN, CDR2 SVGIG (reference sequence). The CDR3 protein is CAWSWNTEAFF. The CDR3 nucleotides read TGTGCCTGGAGCTGGAACACTGAAGCTTTCTTT.

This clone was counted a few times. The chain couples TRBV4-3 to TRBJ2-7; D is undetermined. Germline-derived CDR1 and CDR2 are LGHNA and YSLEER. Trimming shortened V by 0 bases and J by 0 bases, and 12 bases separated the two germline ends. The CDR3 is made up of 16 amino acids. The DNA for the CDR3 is TGCGCCAGCAGCCAAGACCTCTCGGAAAGCTCCTACGAGCAGTACTTC. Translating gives CASSQDLSESSYEQYF.

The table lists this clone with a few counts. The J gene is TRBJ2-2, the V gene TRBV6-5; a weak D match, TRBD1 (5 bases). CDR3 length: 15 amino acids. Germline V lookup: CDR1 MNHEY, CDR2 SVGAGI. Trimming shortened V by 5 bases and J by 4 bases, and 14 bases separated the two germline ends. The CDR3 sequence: CASSVSRVATGELFF. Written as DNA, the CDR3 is TGTGCCAGCAGTGTTAGCAGGGTTGCCACCGGGGAGCTGTTTTTT.

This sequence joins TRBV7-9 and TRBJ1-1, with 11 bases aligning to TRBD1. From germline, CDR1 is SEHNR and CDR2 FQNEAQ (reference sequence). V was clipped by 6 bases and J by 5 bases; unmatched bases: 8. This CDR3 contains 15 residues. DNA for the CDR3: TGTGCCAGCAGAAGGAGGGACAGGGGGATGACTGAAGCTTTCTTT. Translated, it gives CASRRRDRGMTEAFF.

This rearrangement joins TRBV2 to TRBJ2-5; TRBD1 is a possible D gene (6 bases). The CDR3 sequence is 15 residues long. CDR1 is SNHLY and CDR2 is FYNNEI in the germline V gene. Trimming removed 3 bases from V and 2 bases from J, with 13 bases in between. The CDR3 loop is CASSDLRQAQETQYF. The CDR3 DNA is TGTGCCAGCAGTGATCTACGACAGGCTCAAGAGACCCAGTACTTC.

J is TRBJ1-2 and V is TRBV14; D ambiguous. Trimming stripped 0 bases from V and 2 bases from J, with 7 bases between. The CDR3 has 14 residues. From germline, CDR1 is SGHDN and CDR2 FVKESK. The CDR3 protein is CASSQDAGNYGYTF. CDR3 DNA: TGTGCCAGCAGCCAAGATGCGGGGAACTATGGCTACACCTTC.

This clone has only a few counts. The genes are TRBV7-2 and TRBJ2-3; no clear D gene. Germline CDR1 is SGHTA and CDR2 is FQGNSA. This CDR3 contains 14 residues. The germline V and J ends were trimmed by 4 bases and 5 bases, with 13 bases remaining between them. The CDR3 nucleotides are TGTGCCAGCAGCTCCCACCCGATAGGAGATACGCAGTATTTT. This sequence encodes CASSSHPIGDTQYF. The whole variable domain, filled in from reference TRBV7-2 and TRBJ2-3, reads GAGVSQSPSNKVTEKGKDVELRCDPISGHTALYWYRQSLGQGLEFLIYFQGNSAPDKSGLPSDRFSAERTGGSVSTLTIQRTQQEDSAVYLCASSSHPIGDTQYFGPGTRLTVL.

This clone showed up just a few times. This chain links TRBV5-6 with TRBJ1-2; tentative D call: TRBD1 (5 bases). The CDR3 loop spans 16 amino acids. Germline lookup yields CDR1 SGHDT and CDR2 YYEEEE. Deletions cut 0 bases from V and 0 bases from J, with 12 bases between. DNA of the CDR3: TGTGCCAGCAGCTTGGCGGGACCGGCTACTAACTATGGCTACACCTTC. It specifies CASSLAGPATNYGYTF.

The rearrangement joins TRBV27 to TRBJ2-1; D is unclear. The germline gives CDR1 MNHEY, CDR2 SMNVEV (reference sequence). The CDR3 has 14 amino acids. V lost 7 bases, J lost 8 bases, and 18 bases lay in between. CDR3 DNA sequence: TGTGCCAGCACCGTACCGGGCCTCGGCGATGAGCAGTTCTTC. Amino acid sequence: CASTVPGLGDEQFF.

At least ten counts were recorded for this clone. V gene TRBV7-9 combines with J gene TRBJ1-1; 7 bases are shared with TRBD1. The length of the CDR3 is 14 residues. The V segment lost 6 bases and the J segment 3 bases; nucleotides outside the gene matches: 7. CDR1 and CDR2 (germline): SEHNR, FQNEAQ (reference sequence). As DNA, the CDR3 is TGTGCCAGCAGTAATTACCAGGGGGACACTGAAGCTTTCTTT. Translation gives CASSNYQGDTEAFF.

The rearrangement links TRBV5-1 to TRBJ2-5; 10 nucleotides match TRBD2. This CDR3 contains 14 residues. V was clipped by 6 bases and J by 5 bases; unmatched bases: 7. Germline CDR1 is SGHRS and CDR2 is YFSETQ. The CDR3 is CASKSGGAWETQYF. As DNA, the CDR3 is TGCGCCAGCAAAAGCGGGGGGGCCTGGGAGACCCAGTACTTC. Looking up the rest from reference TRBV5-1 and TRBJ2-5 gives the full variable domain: KAGVTQTPRYLIKTRGQQVTLSCSPISGHRSVSWYQQTPGQGLQFLFEYFSETQRNKGNFPGRFSGRQFSNSRSEMNVSTLELGDSALYLCASKSGGAWETQYFGPGTRLLVL.

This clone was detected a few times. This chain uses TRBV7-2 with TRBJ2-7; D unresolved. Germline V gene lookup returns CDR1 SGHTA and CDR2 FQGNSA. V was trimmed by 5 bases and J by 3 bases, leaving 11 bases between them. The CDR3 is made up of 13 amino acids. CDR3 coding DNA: TGTGCCAGCAGCCGGACGGCTATCTACGAGCAGTACTTC. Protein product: CASSRTAIYEQYF. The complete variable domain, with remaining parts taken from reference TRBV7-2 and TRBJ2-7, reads GAGVSQSPSNKVTEKGKDVELRCDPISGHTALYWYRQSLGQGLEFLIYFQGNSAPDKSGLPSDRFSAERTGGSVSTLTIQRTQQEDSAVYLCASSRTAIYEQYFGPGTRLTVT.

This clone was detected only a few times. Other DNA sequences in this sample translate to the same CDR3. CDR3 in amino acids: CASSLGTGETQYF. The CDR3 DNA reads TGTGCCAGCAGCTTAGGGACAGGGGAGACCCAGTACTTC. The chain couples TRBV7-9 to TRBJ2-5, with 8 bases identical to TRBD1. This CDR3 has 13 residues. The germline CDR1 and CDR2 sequences are SEHNR and FQNEAQ (reference sequence). Losses at the gene ends were 1 base for V and 5 bases for J; bases not matched to a gene: 0.

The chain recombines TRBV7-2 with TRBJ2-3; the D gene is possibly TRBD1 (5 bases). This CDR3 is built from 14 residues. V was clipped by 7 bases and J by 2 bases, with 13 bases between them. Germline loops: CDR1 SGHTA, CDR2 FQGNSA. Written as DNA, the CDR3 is TGTGCCAGCACCCTGGGGCAGGTCACAGATACGCAGTATTTT. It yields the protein CASTLGQVTDTQYF.